Listed here is a single T cell receptor beta chain. Its antigen is still unknown. The data were obtained in a study of graft-versus-host responses after intestinal transplantation. Study background: Every recipient had anti-thymocyte globulin induction and around 3 years of tacrolimus plus steroids.

The length of the CDR3 is 15 residues. CDR1 is SEHNR and CDR2 is FQNEAQ in the germline V gene (reference sequence). V trimming: 5 bases; J trimming: 7 bases; junction bases outside the gene matches: 9. Points from the study as a whole: With peak circulating GvH clone levels came an association with early post-transplant HvG declines. Recipient marrow held GvH clones, some first seen in ileum or blood.

Clones were sequenced by immunoSEQ multiplex PCR, and TCRdb holds only the in-frame ones, with some missing. The sample carries some 90,000 clones, 80% to 95% recorded once. This specimen consisted of unstimulated CD8+ T cells sorted from spleen or lymph node cells, obtained before transplant. The clonotype originates from a human donor who was the organ donor for an intestinal transplant. The chain joins TRBV7-9 to TRBJ2-1, with 9 bases aligning to TRBD2. The DNA for the CDR3 is TGTGCCAGCAGCCCTATCCTAGCGGGGCATAATGAGCAGTTCTTC. The encoded protein is CASSPILAGHNEQFF.